Described below is a single TCR beta chain sequence and its context. Its matching antigen is unknown. These data are taken from a study of early T cells in non-severe SARS-CoV-2 infection. Study-level information: The sequenced material was bulk RNA from unsorted whole blood, and its chains were unpaired. Study-wide results and caveats: Missing private and CD4 specificities, VDJdb matching favored anti-spike CD8 responses.

As part of library construction, unique molecular identifiers were attached to individual cDNA molecules. TCRdb analysed the 5' RACE reads with MiXCR anew, one entry per CDR3 protein. This repertoire shows about 97,000 distinct CDR3 sequences, approximately 11% found once; its top ten account for under 5%. The germline gives CDR1 SGHRS, CDR2 YFSETQ. Deletions cut 4 bases from V and 0 bases from J, with 12 bases between. The CDR3 is 15 amino acids. This receptor was identified in an adult who was a healthcare worker with PCR-confirmed SARS-CoV-2 infection or an uninfected control (not recorded which). The sample was whole blood, taken at baseline. This chain uses TRBV5-1 with TRBJ2-3; possibly TRBD2 for D (6 bases). The CDR3 here is CASSGGTVSTDTQYF. The CDR3 DNA sequence: TGCGCCAGCAGCGGCGGGACGGTTAGCACAGATACGCAGTATTTT.